This T cell receptor (beta chain) was sequenced in a study of blood T cell repertoires in COVID-19. Study context: In each case, the material was cDNA or gDNA derived from T cells, B-cell-depleted T cells, or PBMCs.

The CDR3 runs to 14 residues. Per germline, CDR1 MNHEY and CDR2 SVGEGT. Trimming removed 4 bases from V and 2 bases from J; junction bases left unmatched: 3. Sequenced by immunoSEQ multiplex PCR; TCRdb stores in-frame clones only, minus some. The table has approximately 200,000 clones, over 80% seen once. Sequencing was done on a sample of PBMCs or T cells enriched from blood (not recorded which). This TCR came from a man under 40 who had recovered from COVID-19. The J gene is TRBJ2-5, the V gene TRBV6-2 or TRBV6-3; 8 nucleotides line up with TRBD2. CDR3 bases: TGTGCCAGCAGTTCCGGGACTAGACAAGAGACCCAGTACTTC. Encoded protein: CASSSGTRQETQYF.